The 32 T cell receptor beta chains reported below all come from one sample, sequenced in a study of cytomegalovirus exposure and HLA in healthy donors (dated 2017 in TCRdb). Library method: the immunoSEQ multiplex PCR assay. For the multiplex PCR, a mixture combining 60 forward primers for TCR Vbeta segments and 13 reverse primers for TCR Jbeta segments was used. The immuneACCESS repertoire file appears here via TCRdb, limited to in-frame rearrangements. These files lack a portion of the clones; in checked studies, under half of the deficit traces to unresolved V genes, and the cause of the others is not known. The sample table holds 210,000 or so clones, of which approximately 82% were seen once. Jointly, the top ten make up roughly 10% of the sample. The specimen was PBMCs. The receptors were gathered from a woman between 50 and 59 years old in good health and CMV-seropositive.

This chain joins TRBV7-6 and TRBJ2-7; 8 positions agree with TRBD1. The V gene end was trimmed by 4 bases and the J gene end by 0 bases; junction bases not matched to a gene: 5. Germline loops: CDR1 SGHVS, CDR2 FNYEAQ. The CDR3 has 15 residues. The CDR3 region is CASSSRQGTSYEQYF. CDR3 in DNA: TGTGCCAGCAGCTCCAGACAGGGGACCTCCTACGAGCAGTACTTC.

This clone was observed a handful of times. This chain joins TRBV25-1 and TRBJ1-1, with D perhaps TRBD1 (6 bases). The CDR3 loop spans 12 amino acids. Germline V gives CDR1 MGHDK, CDR2 SYGVNS. Between the trimmed V and J ends, which lost 6 bases and 4 bases, there was a span of 9 bases. The CDR3 DNA reads as TGTGCCAGCAGAACAGGGCCCACTGAAGCTTTCTTT. Amino acid sequence: CASRTGPTEAFF.

This clone was found once. The chain has TRBV28 and TRBJ1-2, with 7 positions matching TRBD1. J lost 4 bases, V lost 2 bases, and 7 bases had no gene match. This CDR3 comprises 15 residues. Looked up from germline, CDR1 is MDHEN and CDR2 is SYDVKM. CDR3 sequence: CASSLQGGVSYGYTF. The CDR3 DNA reads TGTGCCAGCAGTTTACAGGGGGGAGTTAGCTATGGCTACACCTTC.

CDR3 coding DNA: TGTGCCAGCAGTGTCAACAGGGGCTCCTACGAGCAGTACTTC. Protein sequence: CASSVNRGSYEQYF. The gene calls are TRBV2 and TRBJ2-7; 7 nucleotides align to TRBD1. This CDR3 is built from 14 residues. Trimming removed 4 bases from V and 0 bases from J; junction bases left unmatched: 3. CDR1 and CDR2 from the germline V gene are SNHLY and FYNNEI. Full variable domain (rest looked up from reference TRBV2 and TRBJ2-7): EPEVTQTPSHQVTQMGQEVILRCVPISNHLYFYWYRQILGQKVEFLVSFYNNEISEKSEIFDDQFSVERPDGSNFTLKIRSTKLEDSAMYFCASSVNRGSYEQYFGPGTRLTVT.

This clone was found a few times. The chain is built from TRBV21-1 and TRBJ1-1; the D call in the table, TRBD1, was not verified against the DNA. TRBV21-1 is tagged as a pseudogene. The CDR3 consists of 15 residues. This CDR3 is CASSPKGFGNTEAFF. The CDR3 DNA reads as TGTGCCAGCAGCCCTAAGGGGTTTGGGAACACTGAAGCTTTCTTT.

This rearrangement joins TRBV7-9 to TRBJ2-7; tentatively, D is TRBD1 (6 bases). The CDR3 length is 15 residues. Germline V CDR1 and CDR2: SEHNR, FQNEAQ (reference sequence). Trimming took 1 base from V and 2 from J, leaving 12 bases between them. In DNA, the CDR3 is TGTGCCAGCAGCTTAGTGACAGGACCTACCTACGAGCAGTACTTC. Protein sequence: CASSLVTGPTYEQYF. Complete variable domain (other parts from reference TRBV7-9 and TRBJ2-7): DTGVSQNPRHKITKRGQNVTFRCDPISEHNRLYWYRQTLGQGPEFLTYFQNEAQLEKSRLLSDRFSAERPKGSFSTLEIQRTEQGDSAMYLCASSLVTGPTYEQYFGPGTRLTVT.

The chain is built from TRBV14 and TRBJ1-4, with 7 bases matching TRBD1. In germline, CDR1 is SGHDN, CDR2 FVKESK. This CDR3 is built from 13 residues. V was clipped by 0 bases and J by 14 bases; unmatched bases: 6. The CDR3 DNA sequence: TGTGCCAGCAGCCAAGATCGTGGAGGGGGCCTGTTTTTT. It encodes CASSQDRGGGLFF.

Comment on this clone: The sample holds other DNA sequences that translate to the same CDR3. The chain recombines TRBV5-1 with TRBJ2-5; D is uncertain. The ends were cut back, 1 base at V and 5 bases at J, with 3 bases in the middle. Germline V gives CDR1 SGHRS, CDR2 YFSETQ. The CDR3 has 11 residues. CDR3 nucleotides: TGCGCCAGCAGCTTGCTCGAGACCCAGTACTTC. This encodes CASSLLETQYF.

The chain recombines TRBV5-1 with TRBJ2-1, with TRBD2 matching over 11 bases. The CDR3 loop spans 16 amino acids. Germline-derived CDR1 and CDR2 are SGHRS and YFSETQ. V shed 0 bases, J shed 7 bases, and the junction held 6 bases outside the gene matches. The CDR3 here is CASSLVPSGGRNEQFF. The CDR3 DNA reads as TGCGCCAGCAGCTTGGTGCCTAGCGGGGGGAGGAATGAGCAGTTCTTC.

The J gene is TRBJ2-6, the V gene TRBV19; unclear D gene. The CDR3 sequence is 15 residues long. Trimming took off 7 bases at V and 0 bases at J, with 10 bases between the two ends. The germline gives CDR1 LNHDA, CDR2 SQIVND (reference sequence). The CDR3 DNA follows: TGTGCCAGTACTGGGCAAAACTCTGGGGCCAACGTCCTGACTTTC. This encodes CASTGQNSGANVLTF.

The rearrangement uses TRBV4-2 and TRBJ1-5; D gene unclear. Trimming left V 3 bases short and J 11 bases short, with 14 bases between. The length of the CDR3 is 13 residues. The V gene's germline CDR1 is LGHNA and CDR2 YNFKEQ. CDR3 residues: CASSQFPLSAQHF. The CDR3 DNA reads as TGTGCCAGCAGCCAGTTTCCCCTTTCCGCCCAGCATTTT.

This clone was detected only once. The chain has TRBV6-5 and TRBJ2-5; 10 bases are shared with TRBD1. Losses at the gene ends were 6 bases for V and 4 bases for J; bases not matched to a gene: 2. This CDR3 contains 13 residues. The germline V gene encodes CDR1 MNHEY and CDR2 SVGAGI. This CDR3 is CASSRDRGETQYF. CDR3 DNA sequence: TGTGCCAGCAGCCGGGACAGGGGAGAGACCCAGTACTTC.

The V and J genes are TRBV2 and TRBJ1-1; perhaps TRBD1 as D (5 bases). The CDR3 is made up of 14 amino acids. Trimming took off 5 bases at V and 1 base at J, with 11 bases between the two ends. Germline loops: CDR1 SNHLY, CDR2 FYNNEI. The CDR3: CASSNRYSNTEAFF. As DNA, the CDR3 is TGTGCCAGCAGTAACAGGTATTCGAACACTGAAGCTTTCTTT.

The rearrangement joins TRBV10-2 to TRBJ1-4; D possibly corresponds to TRBD1 (5 bases). The CDR3 consists of 14 residues. The ends were cut back, 8 bases at V and 7 bases at J, with 17 bases in the middle. From germline, CDR1 is WSHSY and CDR2 SAAADI. Written as DNA, the CDR3 is TGCGCCAGCGCTATAGGCAGGGCAAGTGAAAAACTGTTTTTT. Encoded protein: CASAIGRASEKLFF.

The table lists this clone with a few counts. The chain combines TRBV15 with TRBJ1-6, with D unclear. Trimming removed 3 bases at V and 7 bases at J, with 4 bases between. This CDR3 has 12 amino acids. The germline gives CDR1 LNHNV, CDR2 YYDKDF (reference sequence). The CDR3 spells CATSRSNSPLHF. The CDR3 bases are TGTGCCACCAGCAGGTCGAATTCACCCCTCCACTTT.

The chain joins TRBV2 to TRBJ1-1; 10 bases map to TRBD1. Germline CDR1 reads SNHLY; CDR2 reads FYNNEI. The CDR3 runs to 16 residues. The V segment lost 3 bases and the J segment 7 bases; nucleotides outside the gene matches: 11. CDR3 bases: TGTGCCAGCAGTGACCCCCGACGACAGGGGGCGGGTGAAGCTTTCTTT. Its translation is CASSDPRRQGAGEAFF. The full variable domain, rest sourced from reference TRBV2 and TRBJ1-1, is EPEVTQTPSHQVTQMGQEVILRCVPISNHLYFYWYRQILGQKVEFLVSFYNNEISEKSEIFDDQFSVERPDGSNFTLKIRSTKLEDSAMYFCASSDPRRQGAGEAFFGQGTRLTVV.

The chain joins TRBV19 to TRBJ1-2, with a possible D match to TRBD1 (6 bases). CDR1 is LNHDA and CDR2 is SQIVND in the germline V gene (reference sequence). The V end was cut by 2 bases, the J end by 4 bases, with 14 bases between. This CDR3 spans 15 amino acids. CDR3 amino acids: CASSIWGHRAYGYTF. In DNA, the CDR3 is TGTGCCAGTAGTATATGGGGGCACAGGGCCTATGGCTACACCTTC.

The rearrangement uses TRBV10-2 and TRBJ2-5; TRBD2 matches 9 bases. CDR3 size: 15 residues. The trim removed 6 bases at V and 1 base at J, leaving 6 bases unmatched. The germline CDR1 and CDR2 sequences are WSHSY and SAAADI. CDR3 nucleotides: TGCGCCAGCAGGTTCAAGCGGGGGGTCCAAGAGACCCAGTACTTC. Protein product: CASRFKRGVQETQYF.

V is TRBV15 and J is TRBJ2-7; 7 nucleotides align to TRBD1. This CDR3 is 14 amino acids long. V shed 0 bases, J shed 6 bases, and the junction held 5 bases outside the gene matches. Germline V lookup: CDR1 LNHNV, CDR2 YYDKDF (reference sequence). The CDR3 reads CATSRDAQGTEQYF. CDR3 sequence (DNA): TGTGCCACCAGCAGAGACGCACAGGGGACCGAGCAGTACTTC.

V is TRBV7-6 and J is TRBJ2-2; the match to TRBD1 covers 8 bases. This CDR3 has 15 amino acids. The V and J ends lost 5 bases and 3 bases, in that order; junction bases with no gene match: 5. CDR1 and CDR2 (germline): SGHVS, FNYEAQ. The CDR3, as DNA: TGTGCCAGCAGCCCCGGGACAGGATACACCGGGGAGCTGTTTTTT. This codes for CASSPGTGYTGELFF.

This clone was detected only a few times. V is TRBV6-6 and J is TRBJ1-5; D not resolved. The CDR3 is 15 amino acids. V gave up 2 bases and J gave up 2 bases, with 10 bases separating them. Germline lookup yields CDR1 MNHNY and CDR2 SVGAGI (reference sequence). CDR3 sequence (DNA): TGTGCCAGCAGTTACCCGGGTATGGGCAATCAGCCCCAGCATTTT. Protein product: CASSYPGMGNQPQHF.

This clone came up a few times. This chain connects TRBV6-1 to TRBJ1-5; D call uncertain. Trimming removed 6 bases at V and 4 bases at J, with 16 bases between. The CDR3 runs to 15 residues. Looked up from germline, CDR1 is MNHNS and CDR2 is SASEGT. CDR3 bases: TGTGCCAGCAGACGAAGGGCCGAGGGTAATCAGCCCCAGCATTTT. Protein: CASRRRAEGNQPQHF.

The chain employs TRBV7-3 and TRBJ2-7; 7 bases line up with TRBD1. The CDR3 runs 15 residues. The J segment lost 7 bases and the V segment lost 1 base, leaving 10 bases of the junction unmatched. The germline V gene has CDR1 SGHTA and CDR2 FQGTGA. This CDR3 is CASSLIGGRTEEQYF. In nucleotides, the CDR3 is TGTGCCAGCAGCTTAATAGGGGGCCGCACGGAAGAGCAGTACTTC.

The chain couples TRBV6-5 to TRBJ2-5; 12 nucleotides match TRBD2. CDR1 MNHEY and CDR2 SVGAGI come from the germline V gene. With V trimmed by 4 bases and J by 2 bases, 2 bases remained unmatched. The CDR3 consists of 15 residues. CDR3 DNA: TGTGCCAGCAGTTGGACTAGCGGGGATCAAGAGACCCAGTACTTC. Translated, it gives CASSWTSGDQETQYF.

The CDR3 spells CASKARGSLADTQYF. Written as DNA, the CDR3 is TGTGCCAGCAAAGCCCGGGGTAGCCTAGCAGATACGCAGTATTTT. The chain links TRBV6-5 to TRBJ2-3, with TRBD2 as a possible D gene (5 bases). The CDR3 consists of 15 residues. Trimming took 7 bases from V and 4 from J, leaving 18 bases between them. The germline CDR1 and CDR2 sequences are MNHEY and SVGAGI.

This clone was seen only once. This chain connects TRBV30 to TRBJ2-5; unclear D gene. The CDR3 is made up of 11 amino acids. Trimming took 8 bases from V and 5 from J, leaving 12 bases between them. CDR1 is GTSNPN and CDR2 is SVGIG in the germline V gene (reference sequence). Here the CDR3 DNA reads TGTGCCGGTGGCAACGGGGAGACCCAGTACTTC. Protein sequence: CAGGNGETQYF.

This chain uses TRBV5-1 with TRBJ2-5, with 10 bases lining up with TRBD1. Trimming removed 4 bases from V and 5 bases from J; junction bases left unmatched: 5. The CDR3 contains 14 residues. Germline CDR1 and CDR2: SGHRS and YFSETQ. The CDR3 is CASSQGQGTETQYF. Written as DNA, the CDR3 is TGCGCCAGCAGCCAGGGACAGGGGACGGAGACCCAGTACTTC. Using reference TRBV5-1 and TRBJ2-5 for the parts outside the CDR3, the full variable domain is KAGVTQTPRYLIKTRGQQVTLSCSPISGHRSVSWYQQTPGQGLQFLFEYFSETQRNKGNFPGRFSGRQFSNSRSEMNVSTLELGDSALYLCASSQGQGTETQYFGPGTRLLVL.

V gene TRBV7-6 combines with J gene TRBJ2-5; D is possibly TRBD1 (6 bases). V was clipped by 5 bases and J by 3 bases, with 16 bases between them. Germline V lookup: CDR1 SGHVS, CDR2 FNYEAQ. The CDR3 contains 15 residues. CDR3 DNA: TGTGCCAGCAGCCGAGGGCAGGCAGGGGAAGAGACCCAGTACTTC. Protein product: CASSRGQAGEETQYF.

V gene TRBV4-1 combines with J gene TRBJ2-5, with 7 bases that match TRBD2. Unmatched junction bases numbered 6, after V lost 3 bases and J lost 2 bases. Germline V gives CDR1 MGHRA, CDR2 YSYEKL. CDR3 length equals 15 residues. Written as DNA, the CDR3 is TGCGCCAGCAGCCATTGGGGGAGGGCGCAAGAGACCCAGTACTTC. This translates into CASSHWGRAQETQYF.

V usage is TRBV29-1 and J usage is TRBJ2-5; D might be TRBD2 (5 bases). The J call may not be correct, given that the DNA end is closer to TRBJ2-7. The CDR3 sequence is 12 residues long. Germline V gene sequence: CDR1 SQVTM, CDR2 ANQGSEA. This chain's CDR3 is CSVSRGNYEQYF. Written as DNA, the CDR3 is TGCAGCGTTTCCAGAGGGAACTACGAGCAGTACTTC.

The rearrangement links TRBV5-1 to TRBJ2-2, with D possibly TRBD1 on 6 matching bases. The CDR3 totals 14 residues. Looked up from germline, CDR1 is SGHRS and CDR2 is YFSETQ. V gave up 6 bases and J gave up 7 bases, with 16 bases separating them. The CDR3 reads CASTPLGGVGELFF. In DNA form, the CDR3 reads TGCGCCAGCACCCCCCTAGGGGGAGTCGGGGAGCTGTTTTTT.

There are a few counts of this clone. The chain links TRBV7-2 to TRBJ1-2; 7 bases match TRBD1. The CDR3 is 12 amino acids. V trimming: 5 bases; J trimming: 5 bases; junction bases outside the gene matches: 2. The germline V gene has CDR1 SGHTA and CDR2 FQGNSA. The CDR3 bases are TGTGCCAGCAGCCAGGGACAGTATGGCTACACCTTC. It codes for CASSQGQYGYTF.